This T cell receptor (beta chain) was recovered during a study of identical twins. Whole-study results and caveats: Abundant cord blood beta clonotypes carried fewer insertions; memory repertoires showed none. Conclusions leaned on cross-sectional statistical analysis and did not track the same donors over time.

Everyone who donated was a healthy Caucasian. Carrying unique molecular identifiers, the cDNA also gained a universal primer site through template switching. TCRdb reprocessed the 5' RACE reads with MiXCR, giving one entry per CDR3 protein. Found here are some 1,600,000 distinct CDR3 sequences, about 31% of them singletons; the top ten hold 0.25% to 0.3%. This clonotype has a handful of counts. Its antigen is unknown. Germline CDR1 and CDR2: PRHDT and FYEKMQ (reference sequence). Trimming at V came to 5 bases and at J to 3 bases, leaving 8 bases not matched to a gene. The CDR3 runs to 16 residues. The clonotype was recovered from a newborn girl in good health. Sequences were obtained from cord blood. The chain uses TRBV13 and TRBJ2-5; 11 bases agree with TRBD2. The CDR3 loop is CASSTRPLAGEETQYF. The CDR3 DNA is TGTGCCAGCAGCACACGACCACTAGCGGGGGAAGAGACCCAGTACTTC.